The 4 T cell receptor beta chains in this list originate from one sample, sequenced in a study of T cell repertoires in cytomegalovirus infection. No antigen has been identified for these receptors. In TCRdb, the reads were re-called with MiXCR into one record per CDR3 protein. The sample includes around 71,000 distinct CDR3 sequences, 20% to 25% of them seen just once. Sequencing used CD8+ T cells from cultured PBMCs, obtained from culture after CMV antigen stimulation. The source of these receptors is a human donor in good health (CMV status not recorded). Some clones in this sample may be carry-over from other donors' samples.

This clonotype was counted a few times. The chain links TRBV7-6 to TRBJ1-1; D gene uncertain. Per the germline V gene, CDR1 is SGHVS and CDR2 is FNYEAQ. V shed 0 bases and J shed 5 bases, with 16 bases lying between them. This CDR3 has 16 amino acids. This CDR3 reads CASSLAPMGSGTEAFF. As DNA, the CDR3 is TGTGCCAGCAGCTTAGCGCCGATGGGGTCGGGAACTGAAGCTTTCTTT.

This clonotype has only a few counts. The V call is TRBV6-2 or TRBV6-3, the J call TRBJ2-7, with 7 nucleotides matching TRBD2. With 6 bases clipped from V and 3 bases from J, the junction kept 8 bases outside the gene matches. Germline V gene lookup returns CDR1 MNHEY and CDR2 SVGEGT. CDR3 length: 14 amino acids. The DNA for the CDR3 is TGTGCCAGCAGCCTGACACGGACTAGCTACGAGCAGTACTTC. This gives the protein CASSLTRTSYEQYF.

This clonotype came up a few times. Germline is not matched at one junction end, which may reflect a read error. V usage is TRBV5-5 and J usage is TRBJ1-2, with 7 bases that match TRBD1. The length of the CDR3 is 17 residues. Looked up from germline, CDR1 is SGHKS and CDR2 is YYEKEE (reference sequence). The CDR3 DNA reads as TGTGCCAGCAGCCCTTGGGGCAGGGGGGGAGAAGGCTATGTCTACACCTTC. It codes for CASSPWGRGGEGYVYTF.

This clonotype turned up a few times. The CDR3 spells CASSVEGPSSYNSPLHF. DNA for the CDR3: TGTGCCAGCAGCGTCGAGGGCCCGAGCTCCTATAATTCACCCCTCCACTTT. V and J are TRBV7-9 and TRBJ1-6; D unclear. V lost 5 bases, J lost 0 bases, and 14 bases lay in between. Germline V CDR1 and CDR2: SEHNR, FQNEAQ (reference sequence). The CDR3 has 17 amino acids.